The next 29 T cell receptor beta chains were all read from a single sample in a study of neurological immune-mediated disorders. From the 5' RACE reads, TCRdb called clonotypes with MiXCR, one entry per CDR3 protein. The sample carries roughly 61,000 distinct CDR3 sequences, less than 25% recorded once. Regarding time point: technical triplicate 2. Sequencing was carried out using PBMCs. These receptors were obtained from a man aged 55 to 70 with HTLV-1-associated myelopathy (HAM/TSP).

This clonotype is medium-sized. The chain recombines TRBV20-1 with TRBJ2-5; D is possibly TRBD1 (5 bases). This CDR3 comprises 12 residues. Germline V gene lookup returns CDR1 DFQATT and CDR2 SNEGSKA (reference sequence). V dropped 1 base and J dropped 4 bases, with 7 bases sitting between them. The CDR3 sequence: CSARVGVETQYF. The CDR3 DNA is TGCAGTGCTAGAGTAGGGGTAGAGACCCAGTACTTC.

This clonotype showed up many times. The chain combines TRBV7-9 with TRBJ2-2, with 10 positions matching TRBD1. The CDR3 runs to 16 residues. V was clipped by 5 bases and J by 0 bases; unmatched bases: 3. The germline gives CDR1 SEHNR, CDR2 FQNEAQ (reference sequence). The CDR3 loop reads CASSPGQGANTGELFF. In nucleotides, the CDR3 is TGTGCCAGCAGCCCCGGACAGGGGGCGAACACCGGGGAGCTGTTTTTT.

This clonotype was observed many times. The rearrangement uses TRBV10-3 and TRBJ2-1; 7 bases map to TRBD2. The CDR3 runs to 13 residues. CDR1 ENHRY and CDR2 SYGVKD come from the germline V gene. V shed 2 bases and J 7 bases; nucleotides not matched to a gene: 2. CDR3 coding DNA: TGTGCCATCAGTGAGGGACTAGTGAATGAGCAGTTCTTC. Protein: CAISEGLVNEQFF.

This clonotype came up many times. The DNA of the CDR3 is TGCGCCAGCGGGGTAGGCCGGTCAGATACGCAGTATTTT. It is translated as CASGVGRSDTQYF. The chain combines TRBV5-1 with TRBJ2-3; D is unresolved. The CDR3 contains 13 residues. V was pared by 7 bases and J by 4 bases, with 13 bases between. The germline V gene has CDR1 SGHRS and CDR2 YFSETQ.

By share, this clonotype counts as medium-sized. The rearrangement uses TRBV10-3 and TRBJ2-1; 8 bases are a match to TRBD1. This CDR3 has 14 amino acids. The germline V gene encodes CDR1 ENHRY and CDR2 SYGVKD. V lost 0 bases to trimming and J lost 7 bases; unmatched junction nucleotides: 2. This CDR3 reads CAISESQGANEQFF. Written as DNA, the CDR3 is TGTGCCATCAGTGAGTCGCAGGGGGCGAATGAGCAGTTCTTC.

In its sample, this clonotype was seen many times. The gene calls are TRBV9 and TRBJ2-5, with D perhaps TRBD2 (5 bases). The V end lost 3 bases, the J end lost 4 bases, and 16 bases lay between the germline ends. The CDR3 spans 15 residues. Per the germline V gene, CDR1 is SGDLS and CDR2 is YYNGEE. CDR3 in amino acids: CASSARGTEGETQYF. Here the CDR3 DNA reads TGTGCCAGCAGCGCGCGTGGTACTGAGGGAGAGACCCAGTACTTC. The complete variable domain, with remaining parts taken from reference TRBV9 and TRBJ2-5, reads DSGVTQTPKHLITATGQRVTLRCSPRSGDLSVYWYQQSLDQGLQFLIQYYNGEERAKGNILERFSAQQFPDLHSELNLSSLELGDSALYFCASSARGTEGETQYFGPGTRLLVL.

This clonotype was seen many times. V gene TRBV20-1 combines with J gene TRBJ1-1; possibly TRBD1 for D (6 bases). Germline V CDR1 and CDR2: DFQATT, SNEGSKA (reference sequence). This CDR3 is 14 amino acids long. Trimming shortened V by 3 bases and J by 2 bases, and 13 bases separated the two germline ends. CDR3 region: CSASTGHVNTEAFF. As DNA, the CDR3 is TGCAGTGCTAGTACGGGACACGTTAACACTGAAGCTTTCTTT.

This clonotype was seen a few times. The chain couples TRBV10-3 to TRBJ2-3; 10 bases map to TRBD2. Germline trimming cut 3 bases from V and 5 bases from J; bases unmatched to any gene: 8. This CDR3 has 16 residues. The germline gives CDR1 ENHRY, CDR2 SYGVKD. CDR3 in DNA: TGTGCCATCAGTGAAGCGGCTAGCGGGAGCGGAGATACGCAGTATTTT. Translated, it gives CAISEAASGSGDTQYF.

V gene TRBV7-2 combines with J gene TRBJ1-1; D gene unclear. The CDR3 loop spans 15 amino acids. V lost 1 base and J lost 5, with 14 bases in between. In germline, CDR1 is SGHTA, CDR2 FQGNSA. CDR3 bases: TGTGCCAGCAGCTTAGAATGCGGGTTGTATACTGAAGCTTTCTTT. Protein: CASSLECGLYTEAFF.

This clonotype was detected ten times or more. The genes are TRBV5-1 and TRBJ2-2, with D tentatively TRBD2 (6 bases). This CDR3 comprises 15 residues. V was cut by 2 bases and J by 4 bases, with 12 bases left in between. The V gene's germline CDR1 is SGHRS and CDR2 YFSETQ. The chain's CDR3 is CASSFGGAATGELFF. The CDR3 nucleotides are TGCGCCAGCAGCTTTGGAGGGGCAGCCACCGGGGAGCTGTTTTTT.

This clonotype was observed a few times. CDR3 nucleotide sequence: TGTGCCAGCAGCTGGGACCGAAGCACAGATACGCAGTATTTT. It translates to CASSWDRSTDTQYF. The V gene is TRBV5-6, the J gene TRBJ2-3; D assignment may be TRBD1 or TRBD2 (5 bases each). The CDR3 loop spans 14 amino acids. CDR1 is SGHDT and CDR2 is YYEEEE in the germline V gene. Trimming cost V 3 bases and J 0 bases, with 8 bases left between them.

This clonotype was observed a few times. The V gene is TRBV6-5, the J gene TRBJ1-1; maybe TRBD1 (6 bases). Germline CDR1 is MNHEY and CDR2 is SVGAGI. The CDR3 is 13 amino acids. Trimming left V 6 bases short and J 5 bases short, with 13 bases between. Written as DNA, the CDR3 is TGTGCCAGCAGGGGGGCAGGGTGGACTGAAGCTTTCTTT. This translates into CASRGAGWTEAFF.

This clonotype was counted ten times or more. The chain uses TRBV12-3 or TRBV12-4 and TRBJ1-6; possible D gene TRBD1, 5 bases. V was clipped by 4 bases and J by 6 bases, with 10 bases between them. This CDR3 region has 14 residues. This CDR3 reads CASSSQGFNSPLHF. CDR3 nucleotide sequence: TGTGCCAGCAGTTCCCAGGGTTTTAATTCACCCCTCCACTTT.

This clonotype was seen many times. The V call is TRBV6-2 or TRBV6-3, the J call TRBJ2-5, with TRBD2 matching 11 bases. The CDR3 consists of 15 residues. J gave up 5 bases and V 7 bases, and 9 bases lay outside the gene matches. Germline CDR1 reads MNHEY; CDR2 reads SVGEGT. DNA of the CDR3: TGTGCCAGCACGAAGGAGACTAGCGGGACGGAGACCCAGTACTTC. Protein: CASTKETSGTETQYF.

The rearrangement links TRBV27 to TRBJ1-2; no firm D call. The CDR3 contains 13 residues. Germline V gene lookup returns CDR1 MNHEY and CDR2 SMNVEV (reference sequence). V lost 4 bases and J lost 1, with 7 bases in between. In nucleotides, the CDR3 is TGTGCCAGCAGTTCTCTTTTTAACTATGGCTACACCTTC. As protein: CASSSLFNYGYTF.

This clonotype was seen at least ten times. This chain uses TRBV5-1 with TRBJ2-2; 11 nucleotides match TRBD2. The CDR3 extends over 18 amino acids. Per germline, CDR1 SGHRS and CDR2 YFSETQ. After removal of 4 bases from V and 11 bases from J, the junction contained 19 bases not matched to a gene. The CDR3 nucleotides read TGCGCCAGCAGCCCCCCGACTAGCGGGACTTTGGCGGGTCGTGAGCTGTTTTTT. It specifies CASSPPTSGTLAGRELFF.

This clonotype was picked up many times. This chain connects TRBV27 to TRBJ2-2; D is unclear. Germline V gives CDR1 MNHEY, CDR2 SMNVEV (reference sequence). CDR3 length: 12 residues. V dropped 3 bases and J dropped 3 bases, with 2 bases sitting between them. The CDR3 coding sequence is TGTGCCAGCAGTTTGGACACCGGGGAGCTGTTTTTT. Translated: CASSLDTGELFF.

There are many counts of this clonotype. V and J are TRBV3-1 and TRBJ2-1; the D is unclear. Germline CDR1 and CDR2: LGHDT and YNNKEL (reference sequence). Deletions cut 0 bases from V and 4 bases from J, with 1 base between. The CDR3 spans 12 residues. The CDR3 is CASSQEYNEQFF. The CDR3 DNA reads TGTGCCAGCAGCCAAGAGTACAATGAGCAGTTCTTC.

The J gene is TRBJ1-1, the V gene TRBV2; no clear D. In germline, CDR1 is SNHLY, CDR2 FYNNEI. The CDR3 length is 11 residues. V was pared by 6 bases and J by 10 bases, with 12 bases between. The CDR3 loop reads CASRSDVRAFF. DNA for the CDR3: TGTGCCAGCAGATCGGACGTGAGAGCTTTCTTT.

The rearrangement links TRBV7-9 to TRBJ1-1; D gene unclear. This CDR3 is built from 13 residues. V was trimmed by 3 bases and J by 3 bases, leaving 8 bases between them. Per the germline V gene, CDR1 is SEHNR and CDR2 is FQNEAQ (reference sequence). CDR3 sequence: CASSFSEYTEAFF. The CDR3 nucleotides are TGTGCCAGCAGCTTTTCAGAATACACTGAAGCTTTCTTT.

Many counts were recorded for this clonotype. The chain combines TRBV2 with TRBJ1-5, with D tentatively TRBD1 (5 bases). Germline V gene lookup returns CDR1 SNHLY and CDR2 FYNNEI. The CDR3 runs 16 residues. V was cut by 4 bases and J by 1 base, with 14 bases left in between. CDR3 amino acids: CASSVLAGLSNQPQHF. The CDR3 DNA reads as TGTGCCAGCAGTGTATTAGCAGGGTTGAGCAATCAGCCCCAGCATTTT.

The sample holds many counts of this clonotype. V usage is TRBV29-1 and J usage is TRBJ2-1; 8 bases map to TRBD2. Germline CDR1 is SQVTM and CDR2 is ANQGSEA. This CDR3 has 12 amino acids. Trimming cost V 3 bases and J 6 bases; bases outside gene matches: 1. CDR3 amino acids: CSVDAGGNEQFF. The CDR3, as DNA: TGCAGCGTTGATGCGGGAGGCAATGAGCAGTTCTTC.

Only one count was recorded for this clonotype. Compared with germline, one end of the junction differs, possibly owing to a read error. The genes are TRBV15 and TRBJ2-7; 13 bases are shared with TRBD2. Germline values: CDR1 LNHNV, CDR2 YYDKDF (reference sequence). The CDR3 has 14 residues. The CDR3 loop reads CVTSSGLAGVEQYF. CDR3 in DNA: TGTGTCACCAGCAGCGGACTAGCGGGAGTCGAGCAGTACTTT.

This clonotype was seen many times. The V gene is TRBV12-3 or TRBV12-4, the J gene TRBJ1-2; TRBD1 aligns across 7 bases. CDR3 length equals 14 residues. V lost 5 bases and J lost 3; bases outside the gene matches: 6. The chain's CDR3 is CASSDSGGHYGYTF. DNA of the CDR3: TGTGCCAGCAGTGACTCAGGGGGGCACTATGGCTACACCTTC.

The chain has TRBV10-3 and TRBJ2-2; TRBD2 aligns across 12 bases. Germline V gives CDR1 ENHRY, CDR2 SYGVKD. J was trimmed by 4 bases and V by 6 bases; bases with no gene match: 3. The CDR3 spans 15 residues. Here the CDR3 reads CAISPGLAGTGELFF. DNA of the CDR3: TGTGCCATCAGCCCGGGACTAGCGGGCACCGGGGAGCTGTTTTTT.

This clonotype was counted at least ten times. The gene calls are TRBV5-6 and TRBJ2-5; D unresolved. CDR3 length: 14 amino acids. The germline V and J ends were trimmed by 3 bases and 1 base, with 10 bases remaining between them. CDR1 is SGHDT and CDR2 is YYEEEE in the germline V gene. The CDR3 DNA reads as TGTGCCAGCAGCTCCCGACACGTCCAAGAGACCCAGTACTTC. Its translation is CASSSRHVQETQYF.

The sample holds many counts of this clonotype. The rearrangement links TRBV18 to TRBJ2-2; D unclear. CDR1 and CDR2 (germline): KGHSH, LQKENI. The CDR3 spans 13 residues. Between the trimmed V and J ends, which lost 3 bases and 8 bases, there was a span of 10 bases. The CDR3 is CASSPSPGGELFF. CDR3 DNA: TGTGCCAGCTCACCCAGCCCGGGTGGGGAGCTGTTTTTT.

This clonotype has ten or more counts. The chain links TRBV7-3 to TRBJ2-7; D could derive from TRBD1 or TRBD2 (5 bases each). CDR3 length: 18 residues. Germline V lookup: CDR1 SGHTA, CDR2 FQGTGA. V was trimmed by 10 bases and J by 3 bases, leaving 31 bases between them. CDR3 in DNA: TGTGCCAACCCCCAGCGGTTTGGCCAAAGGGGAAGCAACTACGAGCAGTACTTC. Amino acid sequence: CANPQRFGQRGSNYEQYF.

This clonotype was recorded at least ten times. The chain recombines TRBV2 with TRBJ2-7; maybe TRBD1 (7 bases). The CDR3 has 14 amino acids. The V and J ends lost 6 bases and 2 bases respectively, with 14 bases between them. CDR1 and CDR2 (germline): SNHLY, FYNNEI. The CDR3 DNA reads TGTGCCAGCAGGAAGCAGGGGGGACCCTACGAGCAGTACTTC. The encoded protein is CASRKQGGPYEQYF.